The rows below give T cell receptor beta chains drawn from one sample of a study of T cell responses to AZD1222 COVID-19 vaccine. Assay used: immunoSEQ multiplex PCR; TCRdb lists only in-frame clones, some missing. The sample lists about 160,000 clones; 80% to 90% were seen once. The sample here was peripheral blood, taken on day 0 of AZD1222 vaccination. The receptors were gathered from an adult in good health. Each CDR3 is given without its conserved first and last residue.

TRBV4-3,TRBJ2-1,ASSQDIHRGGSNEQF
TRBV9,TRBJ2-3,ASSVVSSITDTQY
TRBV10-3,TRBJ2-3,AISEPGHTDTQY
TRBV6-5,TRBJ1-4,ASRVGEKLF
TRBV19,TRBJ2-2,ASSMRGQIRDIITGELF
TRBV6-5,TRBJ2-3,ASSWGLERGADTQY
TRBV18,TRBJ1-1,ASSLFTGGSDEAF
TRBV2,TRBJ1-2,ASSREASHGYT
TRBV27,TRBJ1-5,ASSFFWNQPQH
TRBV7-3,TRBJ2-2,ASSQNGGFDTGELF
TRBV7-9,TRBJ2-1,ASSLGLLVQFNEQF
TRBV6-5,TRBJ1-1,ASRDHRVGGTEAF
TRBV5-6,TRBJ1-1,ASSLLGRVYEAF
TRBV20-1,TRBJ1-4,SASRRGGADEKLF
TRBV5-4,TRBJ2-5,ASTAGQHQETQY
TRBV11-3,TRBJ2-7,ASSSRQGSEQY